Listed below are T cell receptor beta chains from one sample, sequenced in a study of shared clonotypes between healthy human individuals. Assay used: immunoSEQ multiplex PCR; TCRdb lists only in-frame clones, some missing. The sample records 1,500,000 or so clones, just under 99% being singletons. The specimen sequenced was naive CD4+ T cells sorted from blood. The origin of the receptors is a man younger than 45 in good health. Both conserved end residues are part of each CDR3. A D gene is named only where the DNA matches it firmly. Clone size is shown for a subset of rows, as once, few, many or a class of expanded clone.

cdr3_aa cdr3_nt clone_size d_call j_call v_call
CASSLRPGLAGGPGEETQYF TGTGCCAGCAGCTTAAGACCGGGACTAGCGGGAGGGCCGGGGGAAGAGACCCAGTACTTC NA TRBD2 TRBJ2-5 TRBV7-3
CASSGGNTGELFF TGTGCCAGCTCGGGAGGAAACACCGGGGAGCTGTTTTTT NA TRBD2 TRBJ2-2 TRBV2
CASSPGEGSYEQYF TGTGCCAGCAGCCCAGGGGAGGGGTCTTACGAGCAGTACTTC NA NA TRBJ2-7 TRBV4-2
CASSTQGATGELFF TGTGCCAGCAGTACCCAGGGGGCCACCGGGGAGCTGTTTTTT NA TRBD1 TRBJ2-2 TRBV5-5
CASSYIGLAGNEQFF TGTGCCAGCAGTTACATTGGACTAGCGGGCAATGAGCAGTTCTTC once TRBD2 TRBJ2-1 TRBV6-6
CASSPPGQATGELFF TGTGCCAGCTCACCACCAGGACAAGCGACCGGGGAGCTGTTTTTT NA NA TRBJ2-2 TRBV18
CASSLRTGGHEQYF TGTGCCAGCAGCTTACGAACAGGGGGGCACGAGCAGTACTTC NA TRBD1 TRBJ2-7 TRBV7-2
CASSFYGIGEQFF TGTGCCAGCAGCTTTTACGGGATAGGTGAGCAGTTCTTC NA NA TRBJ2-1 TRBV7-2
CASSLIPIPFRGRTEAFF TGTGCCAGCAGCTTAATCCCAATTCCCTTCAGGGGGCGAACTGAAGCTTTCTTT NA TRBD1 TRBJ1-1 TRBV7-8
CASSPGQGGDTQYF TGCGCCAGCAGCCCGGGACAGGGTGGAGATACGCAGTATTTT NA TRBD1 TRBJ2-3 TRBV5-1
CASRSPRGQNGYTF TGTGCCAGCAGATCCCCTAGGGGCCAGAATGGCTACACCTTC NA NA TRBJ1-2 TRBV5-6
CANSQEGADTQYF TGCGCCAACAGCCAAGAGGGGGCAGATACGCAGTATTTT NA NA TRBJ2-3 TRBV4-3
CASSPSGQGAYEQYF TGTGCCAGCAGCCCGTCGGGGCAGGGGGCCTACGAGCAGTACTTC NA TRBD1 TRBJ2-7 TRBV5-4
CASSRGGEQYF TGTGCCAGCAGCAGGGGCGGCGAGCAGTACTTC NA NA TRBJ2-7 TRBV7-9
CASRRTQGDQETQYF TGTGCCAGCAGGCGTACACAGGGGGATCAAGAGACCCAGTACTTC NA TRBD1 TRBJ2-5 TRBV28
CASSEEGRNIQYF TGTGCCAGCAGTGAGGAGGGTCGAAACATTCAGTACTTC NA NA TRBJ2-4 TRBV2
CASSSPSRGDQPQHF TGTGCCAGCAGTTCCCCGAGCCGCGGGGATCAGCCCCAGCATTTT NA NA TRBJ1-5 TRBV6-5
CASSLSVGEQFF TGTGCCAGCAGCTTATCAGTAGGTGAGCAGTTCTTC NA NA TRBJ2-1 TRBV7-3
CASLADRGSTEAFF TGTGCCAGCCTGGCGGACAGGGGATCCACTGAAGCTTTCTTT NA TRBD1 TRBJ1-1 TRBV19
CASSLNANTGELFF TGTGCCAGCAGCCTCAACGCGAACACCGGGGAGCTGTTTTTT NA NA TRBJ2-2 TRBV9
CASSPAGYEQYF TGTGCCAGCAGCCCCGCCGGGTACGAGCAGTACTTC once NA TRBJ2-7 TRBV7-2
CASSKNNLRDVGQFF TGTGCCAGTAGTAAAAACAACCTCCGGGACGTAGGCCAGTTCTTC NA NA TRBJ2-1 TRBV19
CASSREGGRPYEQYF TGTGCCAGCAGCAGAGAGGGAGGGCGTCCCTACGAGCAGTACTTC NA TRBD2 TRBJ2-7 TRBV11-2
CASSLAGSRENYEQYF TGTGCCAGCAGCTTGGCGGGGAGTAGGGAGAACTACGAGCAGTACTTC NA NA TRBJ2-7 TRBV7-3
CASSYEGAVGNTQYF TGTGCCAGCAGTTACGAGGGGGCGGTTGGAAATACGCAGTATTTT NA TRBD1 TRBJ2-3 TRBV6-5
CASSQGGNQPQHF TGTGCCAGCAGCCAAGGGGGCAATCAGCCCCAGCATTTT once NA TRBJ1-5 TRBV7-8
CATSRHIGSSYEQYF TGTGCCACCAGCAGACACATAGGAAGCTCCTACGAGCAGTACTTC NA NA TRBJ2-7 TRBV15
CASRSEGQGPQYF TGTGCCAGCAGGTCGGAGGGACAGGGCCCTCAGTACTTC NA TRBD1 TRBJ2-7 TRBV6-1
CSVLADLTDTQYF TGCAGCGTACTAGCGGACCTCACAGATACGCAGTATTTT NA TRBD2 TRBJ2-3 TRBV29-1
CAWSTGRKGNTIYF TGTGCCTGGAGTACCGGGAGGAAGGGAAACACCATATATTTT NA NA TRBJ1-3 TRBV30
CASSLEPANEKLFF TGCGCCAGCAGCTTGGAGCCAGCGAATGAAAAACTGTTTTTT NA NA TRBJ1-4 TRBV5-1
CASSLYGTGGRDEQYF TGTGCCAGCAGCTTGTATGGGACAGGGGGCAGGGACGAGCAGTACTTC NA TRBD1 TRBJ2-7 TRBV5-6
CASSVGGSKGNTEAFF TGTGCCAGCAGTGTAGGGGGGAGCAAAGGTAACACTGAAGCTTTCTTT NA NA TRBJ1-1 TRBV2
CASSYRDTYEQYF TGTGCCAGCAGTTACCGGGACACCTACGAGCAGTACTTC NA NA TRBJ2-7 TRBV6-6
CASSLSFSNNEQFF TGTGCCAGCAGCTTGAGTTTCTCCAACAATGAGCAGTTCTTC NA NA TRBJ2-1 TRBV5-6
CASTEGGTQPQHF TGTGCCAGCACCGAGGGGGGAACTCAGCCCCAGCATTTT NA NA TRBJ1-5 TRBV6-1
CASTINFLPSSYNEQFF TGTGCCAGCACCATTAACTTCCTTCCGAGCTCCTACAATGAGCAGTTCTTC NA NA TRBJ2-1 TRBV2
CASSLLRPTTNYGYTF TGTGCCAGCAGCTTATTAAGACCTACTACTAACTATGGCTACACCTTC NA NA TRBJ1-2 TRBV7-9
CASSPQSSGRRYNEQFF TGTGCCAGCAGCCCGCAATCTTCGGGGCGGAGATACAATGAGCAGTTCTTC NA NA TRBJ2-1 TRBV5-6
CASSDIGTAFNQPQHF TGTGCCAGCAGTGACATTGGTACGGCATTCAATCAGCCCCAGCATTTT once NA TRBJ1-5 TRBV2
CAISVYGTENTEAFF TGTGCCATCAGTGTATACGGGACGGAGAACACTGAAGCTTTCTTT NA NA TRBJ1-1 TRBV10-3
CASRPPHLRGYTGANVLTF TGCGCCAGCAGGCCACCACATCTTCGGGGATACACTGGGGCCAACGTCCTGACTTTC NA NA TRBJ2-6 TRBV5-1
CASSLRDSEQFF TGCGCCAGCAGCTTGAGGGATAGTGAGCAGTTCTTC NA NA TRBJ2-1 TRBV5-1
CASSLDYGTYNEQFF TGTGCCAGCAGTTTAGACTACGGTACCTACAATGAGCAGTTCTTC NA NA TRBJ2-1 TRBV27
CASRVAGGRQFF TGTGCCAGCAGAGTTGCGGGAGGGCGGCAGTTCTTC NA TRBD2 TRBJ2-1 TRBV9
CASSYKRGNRNTIYF TGTGCCAGCAGTTACAAGAGGGGCAACCGAAACACCATATATTTT NA NA TRBJ1-3 TRBV6-5
CASSIRAGRTGANVLTF TGTGCCAGTAGTATAAGGGCAGGCCGGACTGGGGCCAACGTCCTGACTTTC once NA TRBJ2-6 TRBV19
CASSQGQGAFGNQPQHF TGCGCCAGCAGCCAAGGCCAGGGAGCTTTCGGCAATCAGCCCCAGCATTTT NA NA TRBJ1-5 TRBV4-1
CASSLDHYGYTF TGTGCCAGCAGCTTGGACCACTATGGCTACACCTTC NA NA TRBJ1-2 TRBV5-4
CASSFKWNTEAFF TGTGCCAGCAGCTTTAAATGGAACACTGAAGCTTTCTTT NA NA TRBJ1-1 TRBV11-2
CASSVRRTGEGGYTF TGTGCCAGCAGTGTTAGGAGGACCGGCGAGGGTGGCTACACCTTC NA NA TRBJ1-2 TRBV2
CASSLLGYYEQYF TGTGCTAGCAGCTTACTGGGCTACTACGAGCAGTACTTC NA NA TRBJ2-7 TRBV7-7
CASSVVAGVADTQYF TGTGCCAGCAGCGTAGTAGCGGGAGTAGCAGATACGCAGTATTTT NA TRBD2 TRBJ2-3 TRBV9
CASSPLAGRDEQYF TGTGCCAGCTCACCATTGGCGGGACGGGACGAGCAGTACTTC NA NA TRBJ2-7 TRBV18
CASRRTGGVEGYTF TGCGCCAGCAGAAGGACAGGCGGCGTCGAGGGCTACACCTTC NA TRBD1 TRBJ1-2 TRBV5-1
CASSLDRDGSTDTQYF TGCGCCAGCAGCTTGGACCGGGACGGAAGCACAGATACGCAGTATTTT NA NA TRBJ2-3 TRBV5-1
CASSMRGQGSYEQYF TGTGCCAGTAGTATGAGGGGACAGGGGAGCTACGAGCAGTACTTC NA TRBD1 TRBJ2-7 TRBV19
CSVGGSTGELFF TGCAGCGTTGGGGGGAGCACCGGGGAGCTGTTTTTT NA NA TRBJ2-2 TRBV29-1
CASRDSGQSGANVLTF TGTGCCAGCAGGGACTCGGGGCAATCTGGGGCCAACGTCCTGACTTTC NA NA TRBJ2-6 TRBV28